Below, one T cell receptor (beta chain) is given with its context. Hyperthyroidism had been newly diagnosed in patients aged 18 to 65, and its duration was under 2 months. This sample stems from a study of T cells in Graves' hyperthyroidism and ophthalmopathy. Using RNA transcripts as the source, TCR beta CDR3 regions were amplified. The study used the HTBI primer set for a first-round RT-PCR of the TCR CDR3. TCRdb recomputed calls from the multiplex PCR reads with MiXCR, one row per CDR3 protein. The sample yields roughly 99,000 distinct CDR3 sequences, about a sixth seen once. Germline V gives CDR1 MNHNS, CDR2 SASEGT. V was pared by 6 bases and J by 5 bases, with 4 bases of the junction left unmatched. This CDR3 region has 15 residues.

Material for sequencing was blood. V usage is TRBV6-1 and J usage is TRBJ2-5; 15 positions match TRBD2. This clonotype was obtained from a woman between 50 and 59 years old with Graves' hyperthyroidism. CDR3 bases: TGTGCCAGCAGCGGACTAGCGGGGGGGCCGGAGACCCAGTACTTC. This encodes CASSGLAGGPETQYF.